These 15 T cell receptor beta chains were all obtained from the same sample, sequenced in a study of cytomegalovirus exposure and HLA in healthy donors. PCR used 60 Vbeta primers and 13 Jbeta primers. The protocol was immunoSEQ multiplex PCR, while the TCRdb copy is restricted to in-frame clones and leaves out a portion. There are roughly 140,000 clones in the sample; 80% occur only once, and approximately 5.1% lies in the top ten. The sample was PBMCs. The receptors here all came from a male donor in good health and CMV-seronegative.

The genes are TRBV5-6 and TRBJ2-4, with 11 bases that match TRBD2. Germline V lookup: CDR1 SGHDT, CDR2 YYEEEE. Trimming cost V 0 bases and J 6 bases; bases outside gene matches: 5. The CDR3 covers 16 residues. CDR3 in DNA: TGTGCCAGCAGCTTGGCTACAACTAGCGGGGGAAACATTCAGTACTTC. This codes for CASSLATTSGGNIQYF.

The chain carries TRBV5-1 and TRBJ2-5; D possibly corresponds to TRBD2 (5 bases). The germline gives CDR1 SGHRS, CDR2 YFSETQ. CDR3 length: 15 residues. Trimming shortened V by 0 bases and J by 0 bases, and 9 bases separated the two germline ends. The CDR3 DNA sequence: TGCGCCAGCAGCTTGGCCCCTAGCCACCAAGAGACCCAGTACTTC. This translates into CASSLAPSHQETQYF.

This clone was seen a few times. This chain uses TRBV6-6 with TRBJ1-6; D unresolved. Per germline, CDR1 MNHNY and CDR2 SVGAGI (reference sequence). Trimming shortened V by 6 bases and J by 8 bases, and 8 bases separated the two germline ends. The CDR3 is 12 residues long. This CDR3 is CASRSDYSPLHF. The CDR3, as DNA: TGTGCCAGCAGAAGCGATTATTCACCCCTCCACTTT.

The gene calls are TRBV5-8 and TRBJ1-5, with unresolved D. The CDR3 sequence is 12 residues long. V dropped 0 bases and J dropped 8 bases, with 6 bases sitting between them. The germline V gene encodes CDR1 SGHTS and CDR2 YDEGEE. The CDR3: CASSLGREPQHF. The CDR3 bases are TGTGCCAGCAGCTTGGGGAGAGAGCCCCAGCATTTT.

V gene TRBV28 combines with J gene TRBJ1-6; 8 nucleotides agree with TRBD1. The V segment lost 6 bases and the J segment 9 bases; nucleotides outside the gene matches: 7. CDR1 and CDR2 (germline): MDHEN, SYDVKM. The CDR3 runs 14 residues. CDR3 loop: CASRTGVNASPLHF. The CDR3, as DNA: TGTGCCAGCAGGACAGGGGTGAATGCTTCACCCCTCCACTTT. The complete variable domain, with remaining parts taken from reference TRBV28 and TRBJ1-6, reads DVKVTQSSRYLVKRTGEKVFLECVQDMDHENMFWYRQDPGLGLRLIYFSYDVKMKEKGDIPEGYSVSREKKERFSLILESASTNQTSMYLCASRTGVNASPLHFGNGTRLTVT.

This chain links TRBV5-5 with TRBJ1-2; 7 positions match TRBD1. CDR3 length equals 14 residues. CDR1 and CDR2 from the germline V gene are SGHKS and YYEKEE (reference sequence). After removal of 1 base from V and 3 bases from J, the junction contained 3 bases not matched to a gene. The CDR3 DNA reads TGTGCCAGCAGCTTGAACAGGGGACACTATGGCTACACCTTC. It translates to CASSLNRGHYGYTF.

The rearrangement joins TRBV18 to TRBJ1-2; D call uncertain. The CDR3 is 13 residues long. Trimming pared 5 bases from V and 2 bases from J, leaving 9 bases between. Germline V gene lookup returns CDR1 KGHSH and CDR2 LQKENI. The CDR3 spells CASSSGRNYGYTF. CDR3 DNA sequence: TGTGCCAGCTCATCGGGTCGGAACTATGGCTACACCTTC.

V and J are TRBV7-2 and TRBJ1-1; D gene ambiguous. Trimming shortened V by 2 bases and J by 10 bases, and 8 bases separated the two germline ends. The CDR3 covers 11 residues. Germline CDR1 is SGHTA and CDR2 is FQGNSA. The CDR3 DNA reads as TGTGCCAGCAGCTTAACCGGGAGAGCTTTCTTT. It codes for CASSLTGRAFF. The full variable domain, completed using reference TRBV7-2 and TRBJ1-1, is GAGVSQSPSNKVTEKGKDVELRCDPISGHTALYWYRQSLGQGLEFLIYFQGNSAPDKSGLPSDRFSAERTGGSVSTLTIQRTQQEDSAVYLCASSLTGRAFFGQGTRLTVV.

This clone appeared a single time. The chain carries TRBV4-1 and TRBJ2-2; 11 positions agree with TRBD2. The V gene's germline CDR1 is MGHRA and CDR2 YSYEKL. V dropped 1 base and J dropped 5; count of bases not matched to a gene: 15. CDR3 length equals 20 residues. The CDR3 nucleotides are TGCGCCAGCAGCCAAGTCTCTATTAGCCTAGCGGGGGGAAAGACCGGGGAGCTGTTTTTT. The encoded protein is CASSQVSISLAGGKTGELFF.

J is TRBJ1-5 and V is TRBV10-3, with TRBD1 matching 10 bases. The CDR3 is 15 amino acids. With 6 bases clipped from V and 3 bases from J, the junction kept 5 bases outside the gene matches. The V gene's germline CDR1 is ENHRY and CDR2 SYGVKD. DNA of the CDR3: TGTGCCATCAGCGGGGGACAGGGGATCAATCAGCCCCAGCATTTT. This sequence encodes CAISGGQGINQPQHF.

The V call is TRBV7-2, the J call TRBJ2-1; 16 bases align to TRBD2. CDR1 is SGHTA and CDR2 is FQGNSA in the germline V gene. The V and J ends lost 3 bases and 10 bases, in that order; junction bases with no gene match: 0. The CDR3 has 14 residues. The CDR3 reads CASSLGLAGGEQFF. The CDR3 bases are TGTGCCAGCAGCTTGGGACTAGCGGGGGGGGAGCAGTTCTTC.

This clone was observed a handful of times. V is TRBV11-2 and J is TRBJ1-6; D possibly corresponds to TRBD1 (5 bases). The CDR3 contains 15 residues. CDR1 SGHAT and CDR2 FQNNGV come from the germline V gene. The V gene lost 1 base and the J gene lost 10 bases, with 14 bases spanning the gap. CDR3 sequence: CASSLGPGLDSPLHF. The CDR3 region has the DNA TGTGCCAGCAGCTTAGGCCCAGGGTTAGACTCACCCCTCCACTTT.

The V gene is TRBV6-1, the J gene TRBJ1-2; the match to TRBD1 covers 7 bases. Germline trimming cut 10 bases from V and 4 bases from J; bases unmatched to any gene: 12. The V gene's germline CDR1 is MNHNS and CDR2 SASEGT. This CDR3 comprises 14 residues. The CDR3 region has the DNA TGTGCCACCCTTGGAGGGGGCAGAGGCTATGGCTACACCTTC. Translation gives CATLGGGRGYGYTF.

The CDR3 DNA reads as TGTGCCAGCAGTTTCTCGAGGGATACTAACTATGGCTACACCTTC. Translated: CASSFSRDTNYGYTF. This rearrangement joins TRBV27 to TRBJ1-2, with D unclear. The CDR3 has 15 amino acids. Trimming removed 3 bases from V and 0 bases from J, with 11 bases in between. Germline V gene lookup returns CDR1 MNHEY and CDR2 SMNVEV (reference sequence).

The chain's CDR3 is CASSESQLEQYF. CDR3 DNA: TGTGCCAGCAGTGAATCACAGCTCGAGCAGTACTTC. This chain uses TRBV25-1 with TRBJ2-7; D gene ambiguous. V was trimmed by 1 base and J by 6 bases, leaving 7 bases between them. The CDR3 has 12 amino acids. CDR1 is MGHDK, CDR2 SYGVNS, per germline.